This T cell receptor (beta chain) was sequenced in a study of blood T cell repertoires in COVID-19. At the level of the study: Sources were T cells, B-cell-depleted T cells, or PBMCs; the material itself was cDNA or gDNA.

The V gene end was trimmed by 5 bases and the J gene end by 0 bases; junction bases not matched to a gene: 6. The CDR3 runs 15 residues. The germline V gene encodes CDR1 LGHNA and CDR2 YNFKEQ. Self-reported history from a screening survey and questionnaire set each donor's cohort. The recovered donors of Cohort 3 showed two negative PCRs, clearance, or symptom resolution. Measured with immunoSEQ multiplex PCR; TCRdb has only the in-frame clones, and not every one. The profile shows over 250,000 clones, 75% to 95% of them singletons. This receptor was taken from a woman in her twenties or thirties who had recovered from COVID-19. The chain joins TRBV4-2 to TRBJ2-7; 8 nucleotides agree with TRBD1. The sequencing input was PBMCs or T cells enriched from blood (not recorded which). The CDR3 DNA is TGTGCCAGCAGCGCCGACAGGGGCTTCTCCTACGAGCAGTACTTC. It is translated as CASSADRGFSYEQYF.